This passage covers 11 T cell receptor beta chains from one sample sequenced in a study of cytomegalovirus exposure and HLA in healthy donors. With 60 Vbeta and 13 Jbeta primers, the PCR was carried out. The data were produced by immunoSEQ multiplex PCR, yet TCRdb's version contains in-frame clones alone and is incomplete. The sample has about 150,000 clones; 60% to 85% are singletons. Sequenced input: PBMCs. The receptors here all came from a woman aged 40-49 years in good health and CMV-seronegative.

The genes are TRBV6-5 and TRBJ1-1, with unresolved D. Per germline, CDR1 MNHEY and CDR2 SVGAGI. The V gene lost 4 bases and the J gene lost 7 bases, with 16 bases spanning the gap. This CDR3 comprises 14 residues. CDR3 loop: CASSLLGVRSEAFF. As DNA, the CDR3 is TGTGCCAGCAGTTTACTCGGAGTTCGAAGTGAAGCTTTCTTT.

The rearrangement joins TRBV5-4 to TRBJ1-4; D is perhaps TRBD1 (5 bases). In germline, CDR1 is SGHNT, CDR2 YYREEE (reference sequence). Trimming took 3 bases from V and 7 from J, leaving 7 bases between them. The CDR3 sequence is 12 residues long. For the CDR3, the DNA is TGTGCCAGCAGCTCTCAGGGTGAAAAACTGTTTTTT. This sequence encodes CASSSQGEKLFF.

The V and J genes are TRBV5-1 and TRBJ1-1, with TRBD1 matching 7 bases. Losses at the gene ends were 1 base for V and 7 bases for J; bases not matched to a gene: 7. Germline CDR1 reads SGHRS; CDR2 reads YFSETQ. This CDR3 is 14 amino acids long. The chain's CDR3 is CASSLTGTDDEAFF. CDR3 in DNA: TGCGCCAGCAGCTTGACCGGGACAGACGATGAAGCTTTCTTT.

This clone was seen only a few times. The CDR3 is CASSLVPNTEAFF. Here the CDR3 DNA reads TGTGCCAGCAGTCTCGTTCCGAACACTGAAGCTTTCTTT. The chain couples TRBV13 to TRBJ1-1; D not certain. This CDR3 spans 13 amino acids. Looked up from germline, CDR1 is PRHDT and CDR2 is FYEKMQ (reference sequence). The germline V and J ends were trimmed by 6 bases and 1 base, with 9 bases remaining between them.

This sequence joins TRBV5-1 and TRBJ1-4, with D possibly being TRBD1 (5 bases). The CDR3 has 17 residues. In germline, CDR1 is SGHRS, CDR2 YFSETQ. V lost 0 bases, J lost 0 bases, and 12 bases lay in between. The CDR3 sequence: CASSLAQGAATNEKLFF. Written as DNA, the CDR3 is TGCGCCAGCAGCTTGGCCCAGGGCGCTGCAACTAATGAAAAACTGTTTTTT.

The chain couples TRBV9 to TRBJ2-7; TRBD1 matches at 12 bases. Trimming at V came to 0 bases and at J to 5 bases, leaving 3 bases not matched to a gene. This CDR3 region has 15 residues. The germline gives CDR1 SGDLS, CDR2 YYNGEE. CDR3: CASSVDGTGGDEQYF. CDR3 sequence (DNA): TGTGCCAGCAGCGTAGATGGGACAGGGGGCGACGAGCAGTACTTC.

The CDR3: CASSFKGASYEQYF. In DNA, the CDR3 is TGTGCCAGCAGTTTCAAGGGGGCTTCCTACGAGCAGTACTTC. V and J are TRBV27 and TRBJ2-7, with 7 positions matching TRBD1. Losses at the gene ends were 3 bases for V and 1 base for J; bases not matched to a gene: 3. Germline assignment: CDR1 MNHEY and CDR2 SMNVEV (reference sequence). This CDR3 contains 14 residues.

The chain joins TRBV5-8 to TRBJ2-2; TRBD2 agrees at 8 bases. Looked up from germline, CDR1 is SGHTS and CDR2 is YDEGEE. With V trimmed by 4 bases and J by 1 base, 6 bases remained unmatched. CDR3 length: 16 amino acids. The CDR3 loop is CASSPQAGVNTGELFF. In DNA form, the CDR3 reads TGTGCCAGCAGCCCTCAAGCGGGGGTGAACACCGGGGAGCTGTTTTTT.

CDR3 coding DNA: TGTGCCAGCAGTCCAGGGGGGCTTCTGGCTGGCTACACCTTC. It specifies CASSPGGLLAGYTF. This sequence joins TRBV27 and TRBJ1-2, with TRBD1 matching over 7 bases. CDR1 is MNHEY and CDR2 is SMNVEV in the germline V gene (reference sequence). V lost 5 bases, J lost 7 bases, and 10 bases stayed unmatched. This CDR3 is built from 14 residues.

The V and J genes are TRBV5-6 and TRBJ1-6; a possible D gene is TRBD1 (5 bases). Germline V gene data show CDR1 as SGHDT and CDR2 as YYEEEE. V was trimmed by 3 bases and J by 12 bases, leaving 10 bases between them. This CDR3 is built from 12 residues. The CDR3 here is CASSSTVKPLHF. The CDR3 DNA reads as TGTGCCAGCAGCTCGACAGTAAAACCCCTCCACTTT.

Concerning this clone: The junction shows a germline mismatch at one end, possibly a read error. The V and J genes are TRBV19 and TRBJ1-1; 9 positions agree with TRBD1. Germline CDR1 reads LNHDA; CDR2 reads SQIVND (reference sequence). CDR3 length equals 15 residues. The CDR3 loop is CASRIQGAEGGEAFF. The CDR3 region has the DNA TGTGCCAGTCGTATACAGGGGGCAGAGGGAGGTGAAGCTTTCTTT.